A single sample gave rise to the 9 T cell receptor beta chains below, sequenced in a study of blood T cell repertoires in COVID-19. Here immunoSEQ multiplex PCR was the method, and the copy in TCRdb shows in-frame clones only, minus some. The sample records roughly 240,000 clones, approximately 87% being singletons. Sample: peripheral blood. The source is a man aged 55 to 70 who had recovered from COVID-19.

The rearrangement links TRBV5-4 to TRBJ1-6; 7 bases agree with TRBD1. In germline, CDR1 is SGHNT, CDR2 YYREEE (reference sequence). This CDR3 comprises 15 residues. V shed 4 bases and J 5 bases; nucleotides not matched to a gene: 6. This CDR3 is CASSVGGTDNSPLHF. CDR3 DNA: TGTGCCAGCAGCGTGGGAGGGACAGATAATTCACCCCTCCACTTT.

CDR3 DNA sequence: TGTGCCAGCAGCTTTCTCGACGAGCAGTACTTC. This translates into CASSFLDEQYF. The chain is built from TRBV11-2 and TRBJ2-7; unclear D gene. The germline gives CDR1 SGHAT, CDR2 FQNNGV. The CDR3 runs 11 residues. The V and J ends lost 3 bases and 5 bases respectively, with 5 bases between them.

The chain employs TRBV5-1 and TRBJ2-1, with 11 bases aligning to TRBD1. From germline, CDR1 is SGHRS and CDR2 YFSETQ. V shed 4 bases and J 2 bases; nucleotides not matched to a gene: 5. The CDR3 has 16 residues. CDR3 sequence (DNA): TGCGCCAGCAGCATCGGGACAGGGGGGCCCTACAATGAGCAGTTCTTC. Its protein is CASSIGTGGPYNEQFF.

The rearrangement links TRBV6-5 to TRBJ1-1; D uncertain. V was shortened by 8 bases and J by 11 bases, with 15 bases between the two germline ends. The CDR3 has 11 amino acids. CDR1 is MNHEY, CDR2 SVGAGI, per germline. In DNA, the CDR3 is TGTGCCAGCCAAAGTGGGCGCGAGGCTTTCTTT. This sequence encodes CASQSGREAFF.

In this sample, this clone turned up once. V and J are TRBV13 and TRBJ2-7, with D uncertain. CDR1 is PRHDT, CDR2 FYEKMQ, per germline (reference sequence). The CDR3 is 12 amino acids. Trimming stripped 3 bases from V and 5 bases from J, with 8 bases between. The CDR3 reads CASSLLRNEQYF. CDR3 coding DNA: TGTGCCAGCAGCTTGCTGAGGAACGAGCAGTACTTC.

This clone was observed a handful of times. V gene TRBV9 combines with J gene TRBJ2-7; D may be TRBD1 (5 bases). Per germline, CDR1 SGDLS and CDR2 YYNGEE. With 0 bases removed from V and 5 bases from J, the gap between germline ends came to 15 bases. The CDR3 is made up of 15 amino acids. In DNA, the CDR3 is TGTGCCAGCAGCGTAGGTCAGGGAAAGTATCACGAGCAGTACTTC. Its protein product is CASSVGQGKYHEQYF.

The chain links TRBV15 to TRBJ1-5, with TRBD1 identical over 7 bases. The length of the CDR3 is 17 residues. J was trimmed by 0 bases and V by 2 bases; bases with no gene match: 7. In germline, CDR1 is LNHNV, CDR2 YYDKDF (reference sequence). The chain's CDR3 is CATSRQTGLYSNQPQHF. The CDR3 DNA reads as TGTGCCACCAGCAGACAGACAGGGCTCTATAGCAATCAGCCCCAGCATTTT. Variable domain in full (rest from reference TRBV15 and TRBJ1-5): DAMVIQNPRYQVTQFGKPVTLSCSQTLNHNVMYWYQQKSSQAPKLLFHYYDKDFNNEADTPDNFQSRRPNTSFCFLDIRSPGLGDTAMYLCATSRQTGLYSNQPQHFGDGTRLSIL.

The chain is built from TRBV5-1 and TRBJ2-7; TRBD2 agrees at 10 bases. The CDR3 extends over 18 amino acids. Germline CDR1 and CDR2: SGHRS and YFSETQ. Unmatched junction bases numbered 12, after V lost 0 bases and J lost 3 bases. This CDR3 is CASSLVSLAGVGGYEQYF. The DNA for the CDR3 is TGCGCCAGCAGCTTGGTTAGTCTAGCGGGAGTCGGCGGCTACGAGCAGTACTTC.

The chain recombines TRBV4-1 with TRBJ1-2; D is ambiguous. Germline assignment: CDR1 MGHRA and CDR2 YSYEKL. The ends were cut back, 0 bases at V and 7 bases at J, with 15 bases in the middle. The CDR3 has 15 amino acids. CDR3 in DNA: TGCGCCAGCAGCCAAGATCAGACGCCGCGGTCTGGCTACACCTTC. This translates into CASSQDQTPRSGYTF.